This TCR beta chain is drawn from a study of cytomegalovirus exposure and HLA in healthy donors. Study findings and constraints: The likely origin of a cluster of highly shared sequence variants was a sequencing artifact. The study designated 150 to 200 TCR beta chains cytomegalovirus-associated. In an earlier analysis, about 87% or about 30%: the productive usage of most TCR beta V segments.

The V segment lost 0 bases and the J segment 0 bases; nucleotides outside the gene matches: 11. Germline loops: CDR1 SGHTA, CDR2 FQGTGA. The CDR3 contains 20 residues. For this clone: Its cognate antigen is unknown.

Researchers ran the PCR with 60 Vbeta and 13 Jbeta primers. Sequenced by immunoSEQ multiplex PCR; TCRdb stores in-frame clones only, minus some. The data hold about 150,000 clones, with roughly 79% observed a single time. The genes are TRBV7-3 and TRBJ2-1, with 10 positions matching TRBD2. This TCR was recovered from a woman in her 30s in good health and CMV-seronegative. Specimen: PBMCs. CDR3 nucleotide sequence: TGTGCCAGCAGCTTAACGGGTGGGCTAGCGGGGGCCAGCTCCTACAATGAGCAGTTCTTC. Protein: CASSLTGGLAGASSYNEQFF.